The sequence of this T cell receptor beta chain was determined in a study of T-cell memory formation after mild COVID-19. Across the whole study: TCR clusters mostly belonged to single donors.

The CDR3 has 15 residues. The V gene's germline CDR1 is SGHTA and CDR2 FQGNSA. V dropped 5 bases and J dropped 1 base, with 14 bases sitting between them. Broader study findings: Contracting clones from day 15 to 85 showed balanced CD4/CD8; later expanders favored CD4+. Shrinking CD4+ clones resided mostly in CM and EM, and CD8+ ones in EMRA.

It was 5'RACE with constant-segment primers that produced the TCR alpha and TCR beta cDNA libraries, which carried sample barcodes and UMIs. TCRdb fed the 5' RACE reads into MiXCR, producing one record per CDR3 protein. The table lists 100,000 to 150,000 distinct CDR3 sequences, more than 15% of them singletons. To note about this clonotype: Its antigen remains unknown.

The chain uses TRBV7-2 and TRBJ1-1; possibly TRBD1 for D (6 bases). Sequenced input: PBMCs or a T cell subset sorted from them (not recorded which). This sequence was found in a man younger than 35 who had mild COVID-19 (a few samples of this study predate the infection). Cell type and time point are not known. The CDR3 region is CASSPYLDRNTEAFF. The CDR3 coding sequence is TGTGCCAGCAGCCCATATCTGGACAGGAACACTGAAGCTTTCTTT. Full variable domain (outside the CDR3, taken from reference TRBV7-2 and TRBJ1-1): GAGVSQSPSNKVTEKGKDVELRCDPISGHTALYWYRQSLGQGLEFLIYFQGNSAPDKSGLPSDRFSAERTGGSVSTLTIQRTQQEDSAVYLCASSPYLDRNTEAFFGQGTRLTVV.